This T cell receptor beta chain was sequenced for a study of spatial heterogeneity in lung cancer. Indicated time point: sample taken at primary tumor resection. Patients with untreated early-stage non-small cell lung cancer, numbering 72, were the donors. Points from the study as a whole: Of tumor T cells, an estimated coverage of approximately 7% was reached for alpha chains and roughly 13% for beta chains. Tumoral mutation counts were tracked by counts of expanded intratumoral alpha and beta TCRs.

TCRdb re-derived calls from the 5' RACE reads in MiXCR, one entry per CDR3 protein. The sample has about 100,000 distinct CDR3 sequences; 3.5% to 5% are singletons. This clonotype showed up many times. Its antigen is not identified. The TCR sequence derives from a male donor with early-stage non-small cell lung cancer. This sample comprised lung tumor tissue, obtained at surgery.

The CDR3: CASSLTGQPQHF. In nucleotides, the CDR3 is TGTGCCAGCAGCTTAACGGGTCAGCCCCAGCATTTT. The V and J genes are TRBV5-6 and TRBJ1-5; unclear D gene. Trimming removed 2 bases from V and 6 bases from J, with 6 bases in between. Germline lookup yields CDR1 SGHDT and CDR2 YYEEEE. This CDR3 region has 12 residues.